This T cell receptor beta chain was documented in a study of early T cells in non-severe SARS-CoV-2 infection. Overall study context: Investigators sequenced bulk RNA drawn from unsorted whole blood, and chains remained unpaired. Study-wide results and caveats: Database matching using VDJdb favored anti-spike CD8 responses, with private and CD4 specificities left missing.

This clonotype was counted at least ten times. Antigen: not known. V shed 4 bases, J shed 3 bases, and the junction held 10 bases outside the gene matches. The CDR3 covers 15 residues. CDR1 is SGHKS and CDR2 is YYEKEE in the germline V gene (reference sequence). Unique molecular identifiers were added to individual cDNA molecules. TCRdb reprocessed the 5' RACE reads via MiXCR and lists one record per CDR3 protein. The table records roughly 25,000 distinct CDR3 sequences, roughly 4.2% of them present only once. What was sequenced was whole blood. The receptor was isolated from an adult who was a healthcare worker with PCR-confirmed SARS-CoV-2 infection or an uninfected control (not recorded which). The rearrangement links TRBV5-5 to TRBJ2-7; TRBD2 matches 7 bases. CDR3 loop: CASSMNSGGSYEQYF. CDR3 DNA: TGTGCCAGCAGCATGAACTCGGGGGGAAGCTACGAGCAGTACTTC.